The rows below give T cell receptor beta chains drawn from one sample of a study of blood T cell repertoires in COVID-19. Sequencing used immunoSEQ multiplex PCR; TCRdb keeps in-frame clones, though not all of them. Among some 150,000 clones listed, around four fifths were seen once. Source material: PBMCs or T cells enriched from blood (not recorded which). The receptor set was obtained from a woman aged 45-65 years in a cohort exposed to, infected with or recovered from COVID-19 (not recorded which). Both conserved end residues are part of each CDR3. The D gene is left open where the match is weak. Some rows have no size entry. The others give once, few or many, or a class for an expanded clone.

TRBV4-1	.	TRBJ1-6	TRBD1	CASRQGATPLHF	TGCGCCAGCAGACAGGGGGCAACACCCCTCCACTTT
TRBV6-2/TRBV6-3	.	TRBJ2-7	TRBD1	CASSSSPGTGVYEQYF	TGTGCCAGCAGTTCCTCCCCCGGGACAGGGGTATACGAGCAGTACTTC
TRBV19	.	TRBJ1-2	TRBD1	CASSIQGANYGYTF	TGTGCCAGTAGTATACAGGGGGCGAACTATGGCTACACCTTC
TRBV4-1	.	TRBJ2-1	TRBD1	CASSVRQGPYNEQFF	TGCGCCAGCAGCGTCCGACAGGGGCCCTACAATGAGCAGTTCTTC
TRBV4-1	many	TRBJ2-2	.	CASEGGGNTGELFF	TGCGCCAGCGAAGGCGGGGGCAACACCGGGGAGCTGTTTTTT
TRBV15	few	TRBJ1-1	.	CATSRESPGNTEAFF	TGTGCCACCAGCAGAGAGTCCCCAGGGAACACTGAAGCTTTCTTT
TRBV2	.	TRBJ2-2	.	CASSEARTGELFF	TGTGCCAGCAGTGAGGCACGCACCGGGGAGCTGTTTTTT
TRBV4-1	.	TRBJ2-3	.	CASSQLGGTWDTQYF	TGCGCCAGCAGCCAACTCGGGGGAACATGGGATACGCAGTATTTT
TRBV7-3	.	TRBJ2-1	.	CASSLLRGNEQFF	TGTGCCAGCAGCTTACTGCGCGGGAATGAGCAGTTCTTC
TRBV19	.	TRBJ1-4	.	CASTTGLNELFF	TGTGCCAGTACTACAGGACTAAATGAACTGTTTTTT
TRBV5-4	.	TRBJ2-7	TRBD2	CASSLGPSSGSYYEQYF	TGTGCCAGCAGCTTGGGACCATCTAGCGGGAGCTACTACGAGCAGTACTTC
TRBV5-4	.	TRBJ2-2	.	CASSQGDGHTGELFF	TGTGCCAGCAGCCAGGGCGATGGACACACCGGGGAGCTGTTTTTT
TRBV28	.	TRBJ2-4	.	CASGPPRLAKNIQYF	TGTGCCAGCGGCCCCCCGAGACTAGCCAAAAACATTCAGTACTTC
TRBV29-1	once	TRBJ1-1	TRBD1	CSVEELTGTEAFF	TGCAGCGTTGAAGAACTGACAGGGACTGAAGCTTTCTTT
TRBV12-3/TRBV12-4	.	TRBJ2-7	.	CARLAIYEQYF	TGTGCCAGACTAGCAATCTACGAGCAGTACTTC
TRBV6-4	.	TRBJ2-2	TRBD1	CASRPRTGAGELFF	TGTGCCAGCAGGCCCAGGACAGGGGCCGGGGAGCTGTTTTTT
TRBV19	.	TRBJ1-5	.	CASSSQNSQPQHF	TGTGCCAGTAGTTCCCAAAATTCCCAGCCCCAGCATTTT
TRBV7-3	.	TRBJ2-1	.	CASSLFASAYNEQFF	TGTGCCAGCAGCTTATTTGCTAGTGCCTACAATGAGCAGTTCTTC
TRBV6-1	.	TRBJ2-1	.	CASSEDFSSYNEQFF	TGTGCCAGCAGTGAAGACTTTTCATCCTACAATGAGCAGTTCTTC
TRBV29-1	.	TRBJ2-1	.	CSVEFWARGYDNEQFF	TGCAGCGTTGAGTTTTGGGCCAGGGGATATGACAATGAGCAGTTCTTC
TRBV27	.	TRBJ2-1	TRBD2	CASSWLAEAYNEQFF	TGTGCCAGCAGTTGGCTAGCGGAGGCCTACAATGAGCAGTTCTTC
TRBV25-1	.	TRBJ1-2	TRBD1	CASSPQGAHGYTF	TGTGCCAGCAGTCCGCAGGGGGCCCACGGCTACACCTTC
TRBV7-8	.	TRBJ1-4	TRBD1	CASSLDRGRGTNEKLFF	TGTGCCAGCAGCTTGGACAGGGGGCGTGGAACTAATGAAAAACTGTTTTTT
TRBV30	.	TRBJ2-1	TRBD2	CAWSSSGGVPYNEQFF	TGTGCCTGGAGCTCGTCGGGAGGGGTCCCCTACAATGAGCAGTTCTTC
TRBV2	.	TRBJ2-7	.	CASSDFEEQYF	TGTGCCAGCAGTGACTTCGAGGAGCAGTACTTC